This is a list of T cell receptor beta chains from one sample in a study of post-analysis software for immune sequencing data. From the PCR reads, TCRdb called clonotypes with MiXCR, one entry per CDR3 protein. The repertoire includes about 770,000 distinct CDR3 sequences, roughly 50% of them detected once, and just under 5% sits in the top ten. Sample: blood. These receptor sequences come from a girl aged 10 to 17 with multiple sclerosis. CDR3s include the opening cysteine and the closing phenylalanine or tryptophan. D genes are given only for firm matches. The size field is filled for only some rows; it gives once, few, many or a size class.

DNA,CDR3,D,length,V,size,J
TGTGCCAGCAGTCCCGGGGTGGTGTTGAAGACCCAGTACTTC,CASSPGVVLKTQYF,.,14,TRBV27,.,TRBJ2-5
TGCAGTGCTAGCCAGGGACCCCCCACAGATACGCAGTATTTT,CSASQGPPTDTQYF,.,14,TRBV20-1,.,TRBJ2-3
TGCAGTGCTAGTCGAGCAGTTAATGAAAAACTGTTTTTT,CSASRAVNEKLFF,.,13,TRBV20-1,few,TRBJ1-4
TGTGCCAGCAGCCCCTATACAGGGAGGGTCTACGAGCAGTACTTC,CASSPYTGRVYEQYF,.,15,TRBV7-2,few,TRBJ2-7
TGCAGTGCTAGAGGGGCAGGTCCCCCCTACGAGCAGTACTTC,CSARGAGPPYEQYF,.,14,TRBV20-1,few,TRBJ2-7
TGCAGCGTCGGGACCGTCTCTAACTATGGCTACACCTTC,CSVGTVSNYGYTF,.,13,TRBV29-1,.,TRBJ1-2
TGTGCCAGGAGTAGTGTAGGCAATGAGCAGTTCTTC,CARSSVGNEQFF,.,12,TRBV2,.,TRBJ2-1
TGCGCCAGCAGCTTAATGACTAGCGGGAGCCATGAGCAGTTCTTC,CASSLMTSGSHEQFF,TRBD2,15,TRBV5-1,.,TRBJ2-1
TGTGTCAGCAGTCCCCTTTTGGGGAATACCTACGAGCAGTACTTC,CVSSPLLGNTYEQYF,.,15,TRBV28,.,TRBJ2-7
TGTGCCAGCAGTCAATTCACAGGGAGCGAGCAGTACTTC,CASSQFTGSEQYF,.,13,TRBV6-5,.,TRBJ2-7
TGTGCCAGCGGGTTTAGAGGGTACGAGCAGTACTTC,CASGFRGYEQYF,.,12,TRBV6-6,few,TRBJ2-7
TGTGCCAGCAGTTCCTCGACTAGCGGGGCCTACGAGCAGTACTTC,CASSSSTSGAYEQYF,TRBD2,15,TRBV27,.,TRBJ2-7
TGTCCCAGCAGTTCCCAGTCCTACGAGCAGTACTTC,CPSSSQSYEQYF,.,12,TRBV27,.,TRBJ2-7
TGTGCCAGCAGCTTAGCGGTTCTGGGGAAGGATCCCTACGAGCAGTACTTC,CASSLAVLGKDPYEQYF,.,17,TRBV7-6,.,TRBJ2-7
TGTGCCAGCAGCGGAAACCAGTTCCCTCCTTGGAACGAGCAGTACTTC,CASSGNQFPPWNEQYF,.,16,TRBV7-9,.,TRBJ2-7
TGCGCCAGCAGCCAAGGGCCAGTTCAGTCGAGTGAGCAGTTCTTC,CASSQGPVQSSEQFF,.,15,TRBV4-3,.,TRBJ2-1
TGTGCCAGCAGCTTAGAAGGGGGACGGTTACATGGCTACACCTTC,CASSLEGGRLHGYTF,.,15,TRBV7-8,few,TRBJ1-2
TGTGCCAGCAGCCAAGCGTCCAGGGGCGGCTACACCTTC,CASSQASRGGYTF,.,13,TRBV3-1,few,TRBJ1-2
TGCGCCAGCAGCCCGTGGACAGGGGAATCCTACAATGAGCAGTTCTTC,CASSPWTGESYNEQFF,TRBD1,16,TRBV5-1,.,TRBJ2-1
TGTGCCATCAGTGAGTCAAAGGGCTCCTACAATGAGCAGTTCTTC,CAISESKGSYNEQFF,.,15,TRBV10-3,.,TRBJ2-1
TGTGCCAGCAGTCCGGGACCCCACCACGAGCAGTACTTC,CASSPGPHHEQYF,.,13,TRBV6-2/TRBV6-3,.,TRBJ2-7
TGTGCCGGCAGCTCTCGGACTAGTGGGGGCTCAGTAGATACGCAGTATTTT,CAGSSRTSGGSVDTQYF,.,17,TRBV4-2,once,TRBJ2-3
TGTGCCAGCAGCTTCCAGACAGGCTTCTCTGGGGCCAACGTCCTGACTTTC,CASSFQTGFSGANVLTF,.,17,TRBV7-3,.,TRBJ2-6
TGCAGTGCTACACCTTCCTACGAGCAGTACTTC,CSATPSYEQYF,.,11,TRBV20-1,.,TRBJ2-7
TGTGCTAGTGGTTTCGCGCCGGGACAGGCTCCCTACGAGCAGTACTTC,CASGFAPGQAPYEQYF,TRBD1,16,TRBV12-5,few,TRBJ2-7
TGCAGCGTTGAAGTTGACTCGAACACTGAAGCTTTCTTT,CSVEVDSNTEAFF,.,13,TRBV29-1,once,TRBJ1-1
TGTGCCAGCAGCTTAGGTGCTGGGCCGAGAGGGGATGTACGCGAGTTCTTC,CASSLGAGPRGDVREFF,.,17,TRBV7-9,.,TRBJ2-1
TGCAGTGCTAGAGAGGCGGGAGACTACGAGCAGTACTTC,CSAREAGDYEQYF,TRBD2,13,TRBV20-1,few,TRBJ2-7
TGTGCCATCACAAGGGAGATGGGGATGAATGAGCAGTTCTTC,CAITREMGMNEQFF,.,14,TRBV10-3,few,TRBJ2-1
TGTGCCAGCAGCTTTGTGACCAACTTTAGAGATACGCAGTATTTT,CASSFVTNFRDTQYF,.,15,TRBV7-9,.,TRBJ2-3
TGTGCCAGCAGTTTGCGGTGGCAAGAGACCCAGTACTTC,CASSLRWQETQYF,.,13,TRBV12-3/TRBV12-4,.,TRBJ2-5
TGTGCCAGCAGTTATACAGGGGGCGTAATCCACGAGCAGTACTTC,CASSYTGGVIHEQYF,TRBD1,15,TRBV6-6,few,TRBJ2-7
TGTGCCAGCAGTTTAGAACTAGCGGGAGGGGAGGACACAGATACGCAGTATTTT,CASSLELAGGEDTDTQYF,TRBD2,18,TRBV28,.,TRBJ2-3
TGTGCCATCAGTGAGCCGCGACGGGATGCCCCCTACGAGCAGTACTTC,CAISEPRRDAPYEQYF,.,16,TRBV10-3,.,TRBJ2-7
TGTGCCAGCAGCTTAGCGTTGGGGGGCCTAACAGATACGCAGTATTTT,CASSLALGGLTDTQYF,.,16,TRBV7-9,.,TRBJ2-3
TGTGCCAGTCTAGGGGACACCAACACTGAAGCTTTCTTT,CASLGDTNTEAFF,.,13,TRBV2,.,TRBJ1-1
TGTGCCAGCAGCTTATCATTCCCAACAGTGGGCAATCAGCCCCAGCATTTT,CASSLSFPTVGNQPQHF,.,17,TRBV7-8,.,TRBJ1-5
TGCAGTGCTAGAGATTCGGGCAGGGGAGGGACTGAAGCTTTCTTT,CSARDSGRGGTEAFF,.,15,TRBV20-1,.,TRBJ1-1
TGCAGCGTGGGCGGGTGGACCACCGACGAGCAGTACTTC,CSVGGWTTDEQYF,.,13,TRBV29-1,.,TRBJ2-7
TGTGCCAGCAGTCACCTAGGGCTCACCCGCACAGATACGCAGTATTTT,CASSHLGLTRTDTQYF,.,16,TRBV7-9,.,TRBJ2-3
TGTGCCAGCAGCCCCTCTCTTGAGCAGTTCTTC,CASSPSLEQFF,.,11,TRBV7-9,.,TRBJ2-1
TGTGCCAGCAGCGCCCTGAGGTCCCTGAGCTCCTACAATGAGCAGTTCTTC,CASSALRSLSSYNEQFF,.,17,TRBV9,.,TRBJ2-1
TGTGCCAGCAGCTTAATGGGATACCGGACTAGCGGGAGCACAGATACGCAGTATTTT,CASSLMGYRTSGSTDTQYF,TRBD2,19,TRBV11-2,few,TRBJ2-3
TGTGCCAGCAGGCAGGGGGGTGGTCAGCCCCAGCATTTT,CASRQGGGQPQHF,TRBD1,13,TRBV12-3/TRBV12-4,few,TRBJ1-5
TGTGCCAGCAGCCAAAGCGAAAAACTGTTTTTT,CASSQSEKLFF,.,11,TRBV3-1,.,TRBJ1-4
TGTGCCAGCAGTAACGAGCAGGGGAGGTCCTACAATGAGCAGTTCTTC,CASSNEQGRSYNEQFF,.,16,TRBV27,.,TRBJ2-1
TGTGCCAGCAGCTCCTGGGTTAGCACAGATACGCAGTATTTT,CASSSWVSTDTQYF,.,14,TRBV7-2,.,TRBJ2-3
TGCAGTGCTAGCCCGTCGACAGGGGTAGATACGCAGTATTTT,CSASPSTGVDTQYF,TRBD1,14,TRBV20-1,.,TRBJ2-3
TGCAGTGCTCCGACTAGCGGGAGGGATACGCAGTATTTT,CSAPTSGRDTQYF,TRBD2,13,TRBV20-1,.,TRBJ2-3
TGTGCCAGCTCACTATCTGTAGATAACATTCAGTACTTC,CASSLSVDNIQYF,.,13,TRBV18,.,TRBJ2-4
TGTGCCAGCAGTGGCCGGGACAGGTCCTACAATGAGCAGTTCTTC,CASSGRDRSYNEQFF,TRBD1,15,TRBV27,.,TRBJ2-1
TGCGCCAGCAGCTATGGACAAGACGTGGAGACCCAGTACTTC,CASSYGQDVETQYF,.,14,TRBV5-1,.,TRBJ2-5
TGTGCCAGCAGTTTCGGACAGGGGGCGCAGTTCTTC,CASSFGQGAQFF,TRBD1,12,TRBV28,.,TRBJ2-1
TGTGCCAGCAGTTTCTCCCTAGCGGGTTTCTCCTACAATGAGCAGTTCTTC,CASSFSLAGFSYNEQFF,TRBD2,17,TRBV12-3/TRBV12-4,.,TRBJ2-1
TGCAGTGCTAGCGGCACCCTAACTAGCGGGAGGAACTACGAGCAGTACTTC,CSASGTLTSGRNYEQYF,TRBD2,17,TRBV20-1,few,TRBJ2-7